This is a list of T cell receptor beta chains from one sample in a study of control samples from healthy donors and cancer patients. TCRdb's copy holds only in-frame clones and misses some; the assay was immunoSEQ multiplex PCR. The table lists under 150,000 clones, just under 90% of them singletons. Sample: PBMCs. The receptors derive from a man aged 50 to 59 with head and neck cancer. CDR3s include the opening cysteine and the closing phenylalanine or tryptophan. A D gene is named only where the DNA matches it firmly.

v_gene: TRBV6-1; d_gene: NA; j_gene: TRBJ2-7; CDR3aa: CASHGATYEQYF
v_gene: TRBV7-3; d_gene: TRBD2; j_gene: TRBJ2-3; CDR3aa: CASSLGSGRPDTQYF
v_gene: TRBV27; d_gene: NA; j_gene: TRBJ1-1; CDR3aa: CASSTRYSANTEAFF
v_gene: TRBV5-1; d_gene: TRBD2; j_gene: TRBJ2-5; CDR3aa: CASSSGLAGGGETQYF
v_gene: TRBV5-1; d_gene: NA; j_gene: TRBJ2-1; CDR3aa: CASSKETAYNEQFF
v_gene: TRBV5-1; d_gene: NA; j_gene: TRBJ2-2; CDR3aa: CASSSPANTGELFF
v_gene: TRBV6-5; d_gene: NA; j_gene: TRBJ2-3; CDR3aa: CASRQGSLTDTQYF
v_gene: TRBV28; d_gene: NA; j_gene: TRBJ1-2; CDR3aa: CASSFRRSYGYTF
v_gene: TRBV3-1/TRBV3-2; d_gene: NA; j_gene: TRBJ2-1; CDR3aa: CASSPFGLYNEQFF
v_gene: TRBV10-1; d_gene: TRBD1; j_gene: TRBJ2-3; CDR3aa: CASSESDRGTDTQYF
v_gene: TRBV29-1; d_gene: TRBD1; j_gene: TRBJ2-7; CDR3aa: CSVGTGANYEQYF
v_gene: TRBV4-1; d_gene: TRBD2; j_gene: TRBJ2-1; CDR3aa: CASSLAGDRPLYNEQFF
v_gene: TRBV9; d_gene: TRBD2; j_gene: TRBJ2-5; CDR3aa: CASSVAGGGETQYF
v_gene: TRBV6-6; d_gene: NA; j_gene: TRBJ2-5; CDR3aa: CASNRPQETQYF
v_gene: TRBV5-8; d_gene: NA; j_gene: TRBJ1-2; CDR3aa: CASSLYGPNYGYTF
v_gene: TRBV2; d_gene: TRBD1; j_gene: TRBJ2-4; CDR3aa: CASKGEPGQGDWF
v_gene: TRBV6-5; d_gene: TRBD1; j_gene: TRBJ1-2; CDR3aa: CALTGGGNYGYTF
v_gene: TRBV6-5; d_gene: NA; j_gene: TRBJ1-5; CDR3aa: CASSYYGPNQPQHF
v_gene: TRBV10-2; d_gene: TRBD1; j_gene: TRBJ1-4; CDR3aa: CASSEEGQGYLNEKLFF
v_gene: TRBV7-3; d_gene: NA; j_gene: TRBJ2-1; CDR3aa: CASSSPGRKSHNEQFF
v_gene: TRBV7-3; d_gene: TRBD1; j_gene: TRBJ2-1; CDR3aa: CASSLMGTGGQNEQFF
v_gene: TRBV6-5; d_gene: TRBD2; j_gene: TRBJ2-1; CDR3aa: CASSYVAGGLYEQFF
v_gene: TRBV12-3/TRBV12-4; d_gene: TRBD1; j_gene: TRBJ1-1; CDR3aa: CASSPGTGLAFF
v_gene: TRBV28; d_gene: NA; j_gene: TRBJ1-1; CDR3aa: CASRPSTRNTEAFF
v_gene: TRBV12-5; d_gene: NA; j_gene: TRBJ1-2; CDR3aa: CASGLGTDYGYTF
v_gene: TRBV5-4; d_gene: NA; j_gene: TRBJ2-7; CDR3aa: CASSFTGGGGDEQYF
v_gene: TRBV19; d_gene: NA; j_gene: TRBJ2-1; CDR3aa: CASSIEGTSLGYNEQFF
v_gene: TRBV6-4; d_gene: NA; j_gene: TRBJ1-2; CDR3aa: CASSDSGHYGYTF
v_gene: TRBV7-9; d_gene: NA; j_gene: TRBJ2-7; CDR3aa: CASSYLITGKQYF
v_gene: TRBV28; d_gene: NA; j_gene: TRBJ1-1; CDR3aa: CAIRKPREAFF
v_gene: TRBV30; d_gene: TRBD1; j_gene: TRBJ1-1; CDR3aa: CAWSPKTGQSAFF
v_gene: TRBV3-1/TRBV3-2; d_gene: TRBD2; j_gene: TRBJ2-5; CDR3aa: CASSQDLRGVQETQYF
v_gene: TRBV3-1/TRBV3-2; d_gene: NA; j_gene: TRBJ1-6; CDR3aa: CASSATGNSPLHF
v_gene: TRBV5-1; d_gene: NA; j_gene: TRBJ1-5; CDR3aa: CASSLGTGNQPQHF
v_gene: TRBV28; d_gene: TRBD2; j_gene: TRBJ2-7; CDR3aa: CASSLSGVLYEQYF
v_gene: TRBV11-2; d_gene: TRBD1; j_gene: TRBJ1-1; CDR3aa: CASSLLGQGNTEAFF
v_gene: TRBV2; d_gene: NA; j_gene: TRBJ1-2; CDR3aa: CASSKGSDGPNYGYTF
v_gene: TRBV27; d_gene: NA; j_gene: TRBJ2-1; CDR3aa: CASRTRPQAPYNEQFF
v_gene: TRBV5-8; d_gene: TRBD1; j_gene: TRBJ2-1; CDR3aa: CASSYGTGEHNEQFF
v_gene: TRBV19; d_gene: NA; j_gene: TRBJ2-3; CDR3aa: CASSISRTSRVTDTQYF
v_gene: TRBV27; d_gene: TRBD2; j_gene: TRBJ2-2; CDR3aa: CASSTRDGGTGELFF
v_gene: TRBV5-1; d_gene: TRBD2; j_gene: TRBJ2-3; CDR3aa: CASSLGPSGGADTQYF
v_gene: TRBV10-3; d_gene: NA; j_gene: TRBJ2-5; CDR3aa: CAISESASGPETQYF
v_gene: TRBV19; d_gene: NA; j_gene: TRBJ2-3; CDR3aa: CASSTLGGPSTDTQYF
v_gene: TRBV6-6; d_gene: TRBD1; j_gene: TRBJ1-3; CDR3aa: CASSPPGGSGGNTIYF
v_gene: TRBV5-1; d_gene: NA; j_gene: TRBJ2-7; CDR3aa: CASKPDNGKAPFEQYF
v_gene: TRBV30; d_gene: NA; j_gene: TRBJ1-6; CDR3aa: CAWSARPPQGAPLHF
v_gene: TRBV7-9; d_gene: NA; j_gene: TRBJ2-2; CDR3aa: CASSDSNTGELFF